Listed here are 4 T cell receptor beta chains from one sample, sequenced in a study of blood T cell repertoires in COVID-19 (dated by TCRdb to the early 2020s). Library construction relied on the immunoSEQ multiplex PCR assay. This is the immuneACCESS table as TCRdb keeps it, with only in-frame sequences that have V and J called. A part of the clones is gone; compared with another copy, unresolved V genes explain less than half, and the rest is unexplained. The sample yields around 250,000 clones; roughly 88% were counted once. Of the sample, 2.5% to 3.5% is held by the ten largest clones. Sequences were obtained from PBMCs or T cells enriched from blood (not recorded which). The origin of the receptors is a woman aged 35 to 49 who had been exposed to COVID-19.

This clone occurred a few times. The chain combines TRBV7-2 with TRBJ1-6; no definite D call. This CDR3 region has 12 residues. Trimming took off 5 bases at V and 7 bases at J, with 6 bases between the two ends. CDR1 and CDR2 from the germline V gene are SGHTA and FQGNSA. The CDR3 here is CASSPRNSPLHF. The CDR3 coding sequence is TGTGCCAGCAGCCCCCGGAATTCACCCCTCCACTTT. Full variable domain (remainder filled in from reference TRBV7-2 and TRBJ1-6): GAGVSQSPSNKVTEKGKDVELRCDPISGHTALYWYRQSLGQGLEFLIYFQGNSAPDKSGLPSDRFSAERTGGSVSTLTIQRTQQEDSAVYLCASSPRNSPLHFGNGTRLTVT.

J is TRBJ2-1 and V is TRBV5-1; possible D gene TRBD1, 6 bases. The germline V gene encodes CDR1 SGHRS and CDR2 YFSETQ. This CDR3 has 12 residues. The V end was cut by 5 bases, the J end by 9 bases, with 12 bases between. In nucleotides, the CDR3 is TGCGCCAGCAGTGTAGGGGGTGGTGAGCAGTTCTTC. Translation: CASSVGGGEQFF. Full variable domain (outside the CDR3, taken from reference TRBV5-1 and TRBJ2-1): KAGVTQTPRYLIKTRGQQVTLSCSPISGHRSVSWYQQTPGQGLQFLFEYFSETQRNKGNFPGRFSGRQFSNSRSEMNVSTLELGDSALYLCASSVGGGEQFFGPGTRLTVL.

This rearrangement joins TRBV7-2 to TRBJ2-3; D not certain. Germline-derived CDR1 and CDR2 are SGHTA and FQGNSA. The CDR3 consists of 17 residues. Between the trimmed V and J ends, which lost 3 bases and 9 bases, there was a span of 25 bases. CDR3 sequence (DNA): TGTGCCAGCAGCTTGTCGGGTGAGACCCTTCTTCGGCGGACGCAGTATTTT. It yields the protein CASSLSGETLLRRTQYF.

This clone has only a few counts. The chain combines TRBV3-1 (or the pseudogene TRBV3-2) with TRBJ1-4; the match to TRBD1 covers 11 bases. The CDR3 loop spans 16 amino acids. CDR1 and CDR2 (germline): LGHDT, YNNKEL (reference sequence). Unmatched junction bases numbered 7, after V lost 3 bases and J lost 7 bases. The CDR3 DNA follows: TGTGCCAGCAGCCATTCGTCCGGGACAGGGGGTGAAAAACTGTTTTTT. Residues: CASSHSSGTGGEKLFF.